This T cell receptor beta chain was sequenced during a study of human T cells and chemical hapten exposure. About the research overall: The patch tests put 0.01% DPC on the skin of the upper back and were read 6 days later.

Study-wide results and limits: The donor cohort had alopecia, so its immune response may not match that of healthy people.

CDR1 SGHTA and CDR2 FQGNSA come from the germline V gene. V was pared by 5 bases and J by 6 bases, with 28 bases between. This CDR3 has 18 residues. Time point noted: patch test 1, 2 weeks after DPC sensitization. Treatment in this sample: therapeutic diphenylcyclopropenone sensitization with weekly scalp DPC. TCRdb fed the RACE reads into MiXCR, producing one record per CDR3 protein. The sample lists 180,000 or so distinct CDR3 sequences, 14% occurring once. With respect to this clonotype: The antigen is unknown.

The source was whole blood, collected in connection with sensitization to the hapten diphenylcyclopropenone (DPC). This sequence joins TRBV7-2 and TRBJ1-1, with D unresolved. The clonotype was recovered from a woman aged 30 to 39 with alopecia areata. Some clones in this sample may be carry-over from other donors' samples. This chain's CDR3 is CTSSRRLPSDLLTSEAFF. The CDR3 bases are TGTACCAGCAGCCGACGCCTCCCTTCGGATCTTCTGACTTCTGAAGCTTTCTTT.